This entry lists 23 T cell receptor beta chains sequenced from one sample in a study of identical twins. TCRdb called the 5' RACE reads again in MiXCR, with one record for every CDR3 protein. The table includes 200,000 to 250,000 distinct CDR3 sequences, under 10% detected once. The same data also contributed to another study, on yellow fever vaccine responses in identical twins.

Material for sequencing was memory (CD45RO+) T cells sorted from blood. The source is a woman between 18 and 29 years old in good health.

The rearrangement links TRBV6-1 to TRBJ2-1; 8 nucleotides agree with TRBD1. CDR3 length equals 14 residues. The V and J ends lost 6 bases and 12 bases, in that order; junction bases with no gene match: 13. Germline loops: CDR1 MNHNS, CDR2 SASEGT. The CDR3 DNA is TGTGCCAGCAGCCCTAGGACAGGGTCCGGGGGGCAGTTCTTC. Protein: CASSPRTGSGGQFF.

The chain has TRBV4-2 and TRBJ2-5; a possible D gene is TRBD1 (6 bases). The V gene lost 0 bases and the J gene lost 4 bases, with 15 bases spanning the gap. CDR3 length equals 16 residues. Germline CDR1 reads LGHNA; CDR2 reads YNFKEQ. The CDR3 DNA sequence: TGTGCCAGCAGCCAAGAACCCCAGGGGCAGGGAGAGACCCAGTACTTC. Its translation: CASSQEPQGQGETQYF.

The V and J genes are TRBV27 and TRBJ2-7; 7 nucleotides line up with TRBD1. V was clipped by 3 bases and J by 1 base; unmatched bases: 6. Germline lookup yields CDR1 MNHEY and CDR2 SMNVEV (reference sequence). The CDR3 runs to 15 residues. The CDR3 coding sequence is TGTGCCAGCAGTTTGTCGGGCAGGGGGTCCTACGAGCAGTACTTC. As protein: CASSLSGRGSYEQYF.

The chain couples TRBV12-3 or TRBV12-4 to TRBJ2-7; D may be TRBD2 (6 bases). The CDR3 is 13 residues long. Between the trimmed V and J ends, which lost 8 bases and 2 bases, there was a span of 13 bases. CDR3 sequence reads: CASALGGTYEQYF. CDR3 nucleotide sequence: TGTGCCAGCGCCCTTGGCGGGACCTACGAGCAGTACTTC.

There are a few counts of this clonotype. This sequence joins TRBV28 and TRBJ1-2; D gene ambiguous. The germline V gene encodes CDR1 MDHEN and CDR2 SYDVKM. The CDR3 is 14 residues long. Trimming took 3 bases from V and 7 from J, leaving 15 bases between them. Written as DNA, the CDR3 is TGTGCCAGCAGTTTGGTCTCGGGTTTGGGTGGCTACACCTTC. This translates into CASSLVSGLGGYTF.

This clonotype was picked up a small number of times. The V and J genes are TRBV20-1 and TRBJ1-6; D is undetermined. The CDR3 totals 14 residues. Germline CDR1 is DFQATT and CDR2 is SNEGSKA (reference sequence). V lost 6 bases, J lost 9 bases, and 18 bases lay in between. In nucleotides, the CDR3 is TGCAGTGCCATGACATCCCTGGTGGGTTCACCCCTCCACTTT. Encoded protein: CSAMTSLVGSPLHF.

This clonotype occurred a few times. The chain joins TRBV2 to TRBJ1-5, with TRBD1 identical over 9 bases. CDR1 is SNHLY and CDR2 is FYNNEI in the germline V gene. This CDR3 comprises 18 residues. The V and J ends lost 6 bases and 0 bases, in that order; junction bases with no gene match: 12. CDR3 coding DNA: TGTGCCAGCAGCCGAGACAGGGGGACGACTTATAGCAATCAGCCCCAGCATTTT. Translated, it gives CASSRDRGTTYSNQPQHF.

This clonotype was seen more than once but under ten times. The rearrangement links TRBV2 to TRBJ2-1, with D perhaps given as TRBD1 or TRBD2 (5 bases each). Trimming pared 8 bases from V and 5 bases from J, leaving 7 bases between. CDR1 SNHLY and CDR2 FYNNEI come from the germline V gene. The CDR3 spans 11 residues. CDR3: CASGGNNEQFF. Written as DNA, the CDR3 is TGTGCCAGCGGGGGAAACAATGAGCAGTTCTTC.

The V call is TRBV5-6, the J call TRBJ2-7; the D gene is possibly TRBD1 (5 bases). The length of the CDR3 is 16 residues. The V end lost 3 bases, the J end lost 4 bases, and 20 bases lay between the germline ends. Per germline, CDR1 SGHDT and CDR2 YYEEEE. The CDR3 loop reads CASSYRGMTSVYEQYF. CDR3 in DNA: TGTGCCAGCAGCTATAGGGGAATGACTTCGGTTTACGAGCAGTACTTC. Full variable domain (remainder filled in from reference TRBV5-6 and TRBJ2-7): DAGVTQSPTHLIKTRGQQVTLRCSPKSGHDTVSWYQQALGQGPQFIFQYYEEEERQRGNFPDRFSGHQFPNYSSELNVNALLLGDSALYLCASSYRGMTSVYEQYFGPGTRLTVT.

This chain joins TRBV14 and TRBJ2-7; 7 nucleotides align to TRBD2. The length of the CDR3 is 14 residues. The germline V gene has CDR1 SGHDN and CDR2 FVKESK. V lost 3 bases to trimming and J lost 6 bases; unmatched junction nucleotides: 8. The CDR3 DNA is TGTGCCAGCAGCCACCAAAGCGGGGCTGGCGAGCAGTACTTC. Translated, it gives CASSHQSGAGEQYF.

The chain is built from TRBV9 and TRBJ2-7; D might be TRBD2 (6 bases). Germline CDR1 is SGDLS and CDR2 is YYNGEE. There are 14 residues in the CDR3. The V gene lost 4 bases and the J gene lost 3 bases, with 14 bases spanning the gap. CDR3 in DNA: TGTGCCAGCAGCCCCAGGTACGGGGGCTACGAGCAGTACTTC. It translates to CASSPRYGGYEQYF.

This clonotype came up many times. The rearrangement joins TRBV6-4 to TRBJ2-3, with TRBD2 as a possible D gene (5 bases). The germline V and J ends were trimmed by 6 bases and 1 base, with 17 bases remaining between them. The CDR3 loop spans 16 amino acids. The germline gives CDR1 MRHNA, CDR2 SNTAGT. CDR3 coding DNA: TGTGCCAGCAGCCGTACCACCGACGGGGGCACAGATACGCAGTATTTT. Its protein is CASSRTTDGGTDTQYF.

This rearrangement joins TRBV6-5 to TRBJ2-1, with D perhaps matching TRBD2 (7 bases). CDR1 and CDR2 (germline): MNHEY, SVGAGI. The CDR3 is 15 residues long. Trimming took 2 bases from V and 4 from J, leaving 12 bases between them. The CDR3 bases are TGTGCCAGCAGTTACAACGGGGGGCAGTACAATGAGCAGTTCTTC. Amino acid sequence: CASSYNGGQYNEQFF.

Only a few counts were recorded for this clonotype. The chain is built from TRBV7-2 and TRBJ1-2; 8 bases line up with TRBD1. CDR1 is SGHTA and CDR2 is FQGNSA in the germline V gene. V gave up 5 bases and J gave up 7 bases; unmatched junction bases: 6. This CDR3 is built from 13 residues. The CDR3 region has the DNA TGTGCCAGCAGCGCGCAGGGGGCGGCTGGCTACACCTTC. Protein sequence: CASSAQGAAGYTF.

The table lists this clonotype with a few counts. V usage is TRBV27 and J usage is TRBJ2-3; D is perhaps TRBD1 or TRBD2 (5 bases each). Germline V lookup: CDR1 MNHEY, CDR2 SMNVEV (reference sequence). The CDR3 is made up of 14 amino acids. V was pared by 5 bases and J by 1 base, with 10 bases between. In DNA form, the CDR3 reads TGTGCCAGCAGTCCAGTGGGGGGCACAGATACGCAGTATTTT. This sequence encodes CASSPVGGTDTQYF.

The chain couples TRBV7-9 to TRBJ2-5; 9 positions match TRBD2. With V trimmed by 5 bases and J by 1 base, 2 bases remained unmatched. The CDR3 contains 14 residues. Germline lookup yields CDR1 SEHNR and CDR2 FQNEAQ (reference sequence). As DNA, the CDR3 is TGTGCCAGCAGCAAGACTAGCGGCCAAGAGACCCAGTACTTC. The encoded protein is CASSKTSGQETQYF.

This chain uses TRBV7-9 with TRBJ2-7, with D possibly TRBD2 on 6 matching bases. The germline gives CDR1 SEHNR, CDR2 FQNEAQ (reference sequence). The V end was cut by 1 base, the J end by 5 bases, with 12 bases between. The length of the CDR3 is 14 residues. CDR3 nucleotides: TGTGCCAGCAGCTTAGAAGGAGGGCTCAACGAGCAGTACTTC. Its translation is CASSLEGGLNEQYF.

This clonotype was observed a few times. The chain uses TRBV27 and TRBJ2-7; D assignment may be TRBD1 or TRBD2 (5 bases each). The length of the CDR3 is 14 residues. Germline V gives CDR1 MNHEY, CDR2 SMNVEV (reference sequence). The V end was cut by 8 bases, the J end by 3 bases, with 17 bases between. This CDR3 reads CASAKTGPIYEQYF. In DNA, the CDR3 is TGTGCCAGCGCCAAAACGGGACCGATCTACGAGCAGTACTTC.

This clonotype was detected a few times. The gene calls are TRBV24-1 and TRBJ2-2; D is unresolved. The CDR3 spans 13 residues. Trimming pared 10 bases from V and 2 bases from J, leaving 10 bases between. CDR1 KGHDR and CDR2 SFDVKD come from the germline V gene. In nucleotides, the CDR3 is TGTGCCACGAGCCCCGGCAACACCGGGGAGCTGTTTTTT. Its translation: CATSPGNTGELFF.

The chain carries TRBV29-1 and TRBJ2-1; D not certain. The CDR3 sequence is 13 residues long. Trimming pared 0 bases from V and 3 bases from J, leaving 6 bases between. The germline gives CDR1 SQVTM, CDR2 ANQGSEA. CDR3 in DNA: TGCAGCGTTGAAGAGAAGGGCTACAATGAGCAGTTCTTC. Protein sequence: CSVEEKGYNEQFF.

This clonotype came up a few times. The chain recombines TRBV20-1 with TRBJ2-1, with D unclear. V was trimmed by 0 bases and J by 4 bases, leaving 10 bases between them. CDR3 length: 14 residues. Per germline, CDR1 DFQATT and CDR2 SNEGSKA (reference sequence). CDR3 coding DNA: TGCAGTGCTAGAGACAGCGAAAAGTACAATGAGCAGTTCTTC. This codes for CSARDSEKYNEQFF.

This clonotype was detected a few times. In nucleotides, the CDR3 is TGTGCCAGCAGCCCGTGGAGGGATCATGCAGGGGGGAACTATGGCTACACCTTC. Translation: CASSPWRDHAGGNYGYTF. J is TRBJ1-2 and V is TRBV4-2; 7 bases are shared with TRBD1. The CDR3 contains 18 residues. Germline CDR1 reads LGHNA; CDR2 reads YNFKEQ. After removal of 4 bases from V and 2 bases from J, the junction contained 16 bases not matched to a gene.

This clonotype was counted between two and nine times. This chain links TRBV20-1 with TRBJ2-5, with 12 bases that match TRBD2. CDR1 is DFQATT and CDR2 is SNEGSKA in the germline V gene (reference sequence). This CDR3 is 17 amino acids long. The J segment lost 1 base and the V segment lost 5 bases, leaving 11 bases of the junction unmatched. As DNA, the CDR3 is TGCAGTGCTTCCGGGACTAGCGGGTATAGAAGCCAAGAGACCCAGTACTTC. Translating gives CSASGTSGYRSQETQYF.